This T cell receptor beta chain was obtained from a study of cytomegalovirus exposure and HLA in healthy donors. Study context: Clustering assigned 81% of the approximately 430 genotyped donors to the Caucasian-associated ancestry cluster.

Whole-study findings and limits: A prior analysis recorded that most TCR beta V segments were productive about 87% or about 30% of the time. Among TCR beta chains, those listed as cytomegalovirus-associated numbered about 150.

In nominal health when sampled, donors likely had unrecorded immune exposures nonetheless. A word on this clone: The antigen is undetermined.

The PCR contained 60 Vbeta and 13 Jbeta primers. Sequencing used immunoSEQ multiplex PCR; TCRdb keeps in-frame clones, though not all of them. Of about 120,000 clones in the sample, about 80% were seen once. The TCR was taken from a man between 18 and 35 years old in good health and CMV-seronegative. Sequencing was carried out using PBMCs.

Here the CDR3 reads CASSGNRGYGYTF. The DNA of the CDR3 is TGTGCCAGCAGCGGTAACAGGGGTTATGGCTACACCTTC. This chain links TRBV9 with TRBJ1-2, with TRBD1 identical over 7 bases. Germline V gene data show CDR1 as SGDLS and CDR2 as YYNGEE. There are 13 residues in the CDR3. V gave up 3 bases and J gave up 5 bases; unmatched junction bases: 4.